Listed here are 21 T cell receptor beta chains from one sample, sequenced in a study of cytomegalovirus exposure and HLA in healthy donors. PCR involved 60 Vbeta and 13 Jbeta primers. Method: immunoSEQ multiplex PCR; TCRdb's copy keeps in-frame clones and lacks some. Among 130,000 or so clones, approximately 80% were seen once, and the ten largest hold around 1.2%. The sample consisted of PBMCs. These receptors all stem from a man aged 45-65 years in good health and CMV-seronegative.

This clone was detected a few times. The chain combines TRBV19 with TRBJ1-1; 8 nucleotides match TRBD1. Looked up from germline, CDR1 is LNHDA and CDR2 is SQIVND (reference sequence). The CDR3 runs to 14 residues. The junction had 7 bases not matched to a gene; V was cut back by 4 bases and J by 6 bases. CDR3: CASSKGQGVPEAFF. Written as DNA, the CDR3 is TGTGCCAGTAGTAAAGGACAGGGTGTTCCTGAAGCTTTCTTT.

The chain recombines TRBV27 with TRBJ2-7; 11 bases match TRBD2. In germline, CDR1 is MNHEY, CDR2 SMNVEV (reference sequence). The CDR3 is 16 amino acids. Trimming cost V 5 bases and J 2 bases; bases outside gene matches: 8. The CDR3 DNA follows: TGTGCCAGCAGTCCTCCGGGACTAGCGGCTACCTACGAGCAGTACTTC. It is translated as CASSPPGLAATYEQYF.

This sequence joins TRBV28 and TRBJ1-2; D unresolved. With 6 bases removed from V and 4 bases from J, the gap between germline ends came to 9 bases. The CDR3 is 12 amino acids. Germline V gene lookup returns CDR1 MDHEN and CDR2 SYDVKM. This CDR3 is CASSLGLYGYTF. The CDR3 nucleotides read TGTGCCAGCAGCCTCGGACTCTATGGCTACACCTTC.

The chain joins TRBV9 to TRBJ2-5; D is uncertain. Germline loops: CDR1 SGDLS, CDR2 YYNGEE. Trimming cost V 0 bases and J 3 bases, with 6 bases left between them. The CDR3 is 13 amino acids. CDR3 sequence: CASSVDLEETQYF. CDR3 bases: TGTGCCAGCAGCGTAGATCTAGAAGAGACCCAGTACTTC.

There are a few counts of this clone. The chain has TRBV10-3 and TRBJ2-2, with a tentative D call TRBD1 (6 bases). The CDR3 extends over 12 amino acids. The germline V and J ends were trimmed by 11 bases and 8 bases, with 15 bases remaining between them. The germline V gene encodes CDR1 ENHRY and CDR2 SYGVKD. The CDR3 here is CASNGGTGELFF. CDR3 sequence (DNA): TGTGCCTCAAACGGTGGGACAGGGGAGCTGTTTTTT.

V usage is TRBV5-1 and J usage is TRBJ2-7; tentatively, D is TRBD2 (5 bases). The CDR3 consists of 15 residues. Germline assignment: CDR1 SGHRS and CDR2 YFSETQ. The germline V and J ends were trimmed by 0 bases and 1 base, with 11 bases remaining between them. CDR3 DNA: TGCGCCAGCAGCTTGGATCTCCGGGGATCCTACGAGCAGTACTTC. This codes for CASSLDLRGSYEQYF.

The J gene is TRBJ1-2, the V gene TRBV28; weak D call: TRBD1 (6 bases). V gave up 4 bases and J gave up 5 bases, with 11 bases separating them. Germline V gene sequence: CDR1 MDHEN, CDR2 SYDVKM. The CDR3 contains 13 residues. This chain's CDR3 is CASSSPDRYGYTF. The CDR3 DNA reads TGTGCCAGCAGTTCTCCCGACAGGTATGGCTACACCTTC.

The chain employs TRBV30 and TRBJ1-2, with 9 nucleotides matching TRBD1. V shed 0 bases, J shed 3 bases, and the junction held 5 bases outside the gene matches. The CDR3 consists of 15 residues. Germline loops: CDR1 GTSNPN, CDR2 SVGIG (reference sequence). The CDR3 is CAWSVTGTGYYGYTF. CDR3 DNA: TGTGCCTGGAGTGTAACCGGGACAGGGTACTATGGCTACACCTTC. Together with reference TRBV30 and TRBJ1-2, the CDR3 gives the full variable domain: SQTIHQWPATLVQPVGSPLSLECTVEGTSNPNLYWYRQAAGRGLQLLFYSVGIGQISSEVPQNLSASRPQDRQFILSSKKLLLSDSGFYLCAWSVTGTGYYGYTFGSGTRLTVV.

The rearrangement links TRBV6-5 to TRBJ2-7, with 9 bases aligning to TRBD2. V gave up 5 bases and J gave up 2 bases; unmatched junction bases: 4. Germline V gene sequence: CDR1 MNHEY, CDR2 SVGAGI. The CDR3 is made up of 14 amino acids. CDR3 residues: CASSAGGAPYEQYF. The CDR3, as DNA: TGTGCCAGCAGTGCGGGGGGGGCGCCCTACGAGCAGTACTTC.

The chain has TRBV6-5 and TRBJ2-1; 11 bases match TRBD2. Germline V gene data show CDR1 as MNHEY and CDR2 as SVGAGI. This CDR3 is 15 amino acids long. V was pared by 6 bases and J by 5 bases, with 6 bases of the junction left unmatched. The CDR3 coding sequence is TGTGCCAGCAGCCGCGGGACTAGCGGAGACAATGAGCAGTTCTTC. Protein sequence: CASSRGTSGDNEQFF.

The gene calls are TRBV19 and TRBJ2-1; 12 bases agree with TRBD2. Germline CDR1 is LNHDA and CDR2 is SQIVND (reference sequence). V lost 2 bases and J lost 5; bases outside the gene matches: 1. This CDR3 spans 15 amino acids. For the CDR3, the DNA is TGTGCCAGTAGTATAACTAGCGGGAGGCACAATGAGCAGTTCTTC. Amino acids: CASSITSGRHNEQFF.

V usage is TRBV5-5 and J usage is TRBJ1-1; a possible D gene is TRBD1 (5 bases). This CDR3 has 14 amino acids. The germline V gene has CDR1 SGHKS and CDR2 YYEKEE (reference sequence). Trimming cost V 0 bases and J 5 bases, with 11 bases left between them. CDR3 protein: CASSLGQGRTEAFF. CDR3 DNA: TGTGCCAGCAGCTTGGGGCAGGGTAGGACTGAAGCTTTCTTT.

This clone turned up a few times. This rearrangement joins TRBV28 to TRBJ2-4; maybe TRBD2 (6 bases). Germline CDR1 reads MDHEN; CDR2 reads SYDVKM. The ends were cut back, 4 bases at V and 0 bases at J, with 16 bases in the middle. CDR3 size: 17 residues. This chain's CDR3 is CASSSPGGGLAKNIQYF. The CDR3 nucleotides are TGTGCCAGCAGTTCCCCCGGGGGAGGTCTAGCCAAAAACATTCAGTACTTC.

This rearrangement joins TRBV28 to TRBJ1-5; D not resolved. Trimming removed 6 bases at V and 3 bases at J, with 9 bases between. The length of the CDR3 is 13 residues. CDR1 MDHEN and CDR2 SYDVKM come from the germline V gene. CDR3 protein: CASRRVDNQPQHF. The CDR3 region has the DNA TGTGCCAGCAGGCGGGTGGACAATCAGCCCCAGCATTTT.

The V call is TRBV5-6, the J call TRBJ1-3, with TRBD1 matching over 7 bases. Trimming took 5 bases from V and 2 from J; bases not matched to a gene: 7. The germline gives CDR1 SGHDT, CDR2 YYEEEE. This CDR3 is built from 15 residues. CDR3 bases: TGTGCCAGCAGACCCCAGGGGGGTCCTGGAAACACCATATATTTT. It encodes CASRPQGGPGNTIYF.

The chain carries TRBV28 and TRBJ2-2; the match to TRBD2 covers 9 bases. From germline, CDR1 is MDHEN and CDR2 SYDVKM. This CDR3 comprises 14 residues. V trimming: 8 bases; J trimming: 7 bases; junction bases outside the gene matches: 8. The CDR3 here is CASRGGTSFGELFF. The DNA for the CDR3 is TGTGCCAGCCGCGGAGGGACTAGCTTCGGGGAGCTGTTTTTT.

This sequence joins TRBV18 and TRBJ1-3; D gene unclear. V was shortened by 2 bases and J by 0 bases, with 8 bases between the two germline ends. The V gene's germline CDR1 is KGHSH and CDR2 LQKENI. The length of the CDR3 is 15 residues. The CDR3 DNA follows: TGTGCCAGCTCACCAGGGCAGCTCTCTGGAAACACCATATATTTT. This encodes CASSPGQLSGNTIYF.

The rearrangement uses TRBV18 and TRBJ1-2; D not resolved. The CDR3 has 14 residues. Germline loops: CDR1 KGHSH, CDR2 LQKENI. With 3 bases removed from V and 0 bases from J, the gap between germline ends came to 8 bases. CDR3 amino acids: CASSPRPANYGYTF. The DNA of the CDR3 is TGTGCCAGCTCACCTCGTCCCGCTAACTATGGCTACACCTTC.

This clone showed up just a few times. The chain is built from TRBV27 and TRBJ2-1; D not resolved. The germline V gene has CDR1 MNHEY and CDR2 SMNVEV (reference sequence). The CDR3 length is 16 residues. The germline V and J ends were trimmed by 5 bases and 0 bases, with 14 bases remaining between them. The DNA for the CDR3 is TGTGCCAGCAGTCCCTACGACACCGGCTCCTACAATGAGCAGTTCTTC. Translation gives CASSPYDTGSYNEQFF.

The genes are TRBV7-2 and TRBJ2-3; TRBD2 matches 10 bases. The length of the CDR3 is 16 residues. Germline CDR1 SGHTA, CDR2 FQGNSA. V shed 5 bases and J 3 bases; nucleotides not matched to a gene: 8. In DNA form, the CDR3 reads TGTGCCAGCAGCCCACTAGCGGGAAGTGGTACAGATACGCAGTATTTT. Amino acid sequence: CASSPLAGSGTDTQYF.

V is TRBV7-9 and J is TRBJ2-1; D unresolved. V was shortened by 0 bases and J by 3 bases, with 9 bases between the two germline ends. This CDR3 contains 15 residues. Germline CDR1 and CDR2: SEHNR and FQNEAQ (reference sequence). Written as DNA, the CDR3 is TGTGCCAGCAGCTTAGCTGGCGGAAACTACAATGAGCAGTTCTTC. This sequence encodes CASSLAGGNYNEQFF.